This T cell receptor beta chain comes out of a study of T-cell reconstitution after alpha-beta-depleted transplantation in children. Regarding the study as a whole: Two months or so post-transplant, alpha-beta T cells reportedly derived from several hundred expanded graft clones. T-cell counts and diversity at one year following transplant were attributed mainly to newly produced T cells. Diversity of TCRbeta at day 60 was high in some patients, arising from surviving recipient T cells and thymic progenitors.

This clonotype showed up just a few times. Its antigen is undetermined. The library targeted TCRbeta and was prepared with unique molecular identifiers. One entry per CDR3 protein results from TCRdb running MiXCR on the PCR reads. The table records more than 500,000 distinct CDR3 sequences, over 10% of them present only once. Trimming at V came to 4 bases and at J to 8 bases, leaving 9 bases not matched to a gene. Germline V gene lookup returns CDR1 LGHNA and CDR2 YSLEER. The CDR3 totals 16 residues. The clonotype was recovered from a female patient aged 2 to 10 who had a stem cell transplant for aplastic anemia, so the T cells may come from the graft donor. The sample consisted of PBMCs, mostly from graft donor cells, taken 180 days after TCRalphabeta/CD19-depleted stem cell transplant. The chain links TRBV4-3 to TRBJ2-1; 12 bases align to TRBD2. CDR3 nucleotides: TGCGCCAGCAGCCGGCGCGGACTAGCGGGGAGGGATGAGCAGTTCTTC. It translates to CASSRRGLAGRDEQFF.